What follows describes a single T cell receptor (beta chain). The sample originates from a study of blood T cell repertoires in COVID-19. Study-wide background: COVID-19 samples from acute and convalescent phases originated in the United States, Italy and Spain.

Using immunoSEQ multiplex PCR, the repertoire was profiled, and TCRdb retains in-frame clones only, with some absent. The top ten clones hold about 12% of a sample with about 210,000 clones, roughly 86% of them seen once. The V gene's germline CDR1 is SEHNR and CDR2 FQNEAQ (reference sequence). V was clipped by 4 bases and J by 5 bases, with 12 bases between them. This CDR3 contains 13 residues. This TCR came from a middle-aged woman with acute or convalescent COVID-19. The sample was peripheral blood. The chain joins TRBV7-9 to TRBJ2-7, with D tentatively TRBD1 (6 bases). DNA for the CDR3: TGTGCCAGCAGCTCCCACAGGGTCCACGAGCAGTACTTC. Amino acids: CASSSHRVHEQYF.